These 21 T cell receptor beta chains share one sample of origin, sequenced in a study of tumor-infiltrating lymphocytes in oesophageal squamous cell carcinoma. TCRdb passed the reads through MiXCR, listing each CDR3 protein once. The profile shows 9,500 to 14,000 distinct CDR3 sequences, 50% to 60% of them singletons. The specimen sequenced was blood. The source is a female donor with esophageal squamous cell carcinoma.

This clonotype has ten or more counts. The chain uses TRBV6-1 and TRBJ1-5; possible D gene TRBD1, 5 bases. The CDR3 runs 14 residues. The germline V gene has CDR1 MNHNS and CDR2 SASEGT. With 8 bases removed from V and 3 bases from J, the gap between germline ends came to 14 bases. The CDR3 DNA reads TGTGCCAGCGCGGCCGGGACCCCCAATCAGCCCCAGCATTTT. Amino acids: CASAAGTPNQPQHF.

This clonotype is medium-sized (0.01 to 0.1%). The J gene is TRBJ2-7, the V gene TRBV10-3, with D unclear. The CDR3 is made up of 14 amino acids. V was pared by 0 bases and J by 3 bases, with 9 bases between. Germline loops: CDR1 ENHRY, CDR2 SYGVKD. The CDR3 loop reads CAISESEGFYEQYF. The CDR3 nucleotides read TGTGCCATCAGTGAGTCCGAAGGGTTCTACGAGCAGTACTTC.

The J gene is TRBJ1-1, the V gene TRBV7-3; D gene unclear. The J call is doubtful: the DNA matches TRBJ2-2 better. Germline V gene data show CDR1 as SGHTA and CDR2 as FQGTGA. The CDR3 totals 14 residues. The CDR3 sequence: CASSLIDGTGELFF. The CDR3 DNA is TGTGCCAGCAGCTTAATCGACGGCACCGGGGAGCTGTTTTTT.

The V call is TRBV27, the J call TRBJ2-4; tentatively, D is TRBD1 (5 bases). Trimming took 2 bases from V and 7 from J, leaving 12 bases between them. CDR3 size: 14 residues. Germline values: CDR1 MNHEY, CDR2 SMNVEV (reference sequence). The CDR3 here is CASSLQGSGNIQYF. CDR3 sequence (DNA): TGTGCCAGCAGTTTACAGGGATCTGGGAACATTCAGTACTTC.

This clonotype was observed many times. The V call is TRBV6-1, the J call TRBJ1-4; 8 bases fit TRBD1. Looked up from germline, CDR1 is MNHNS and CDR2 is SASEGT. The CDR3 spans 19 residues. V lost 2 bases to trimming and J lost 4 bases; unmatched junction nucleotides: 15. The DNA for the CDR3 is TGTGCCAGCAGTGAAAGGCGTGGTGGTCAGGGGGCCTATAATGAAAAACTGTTTTTT. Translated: CASSERRGGQGAYNEKLFF.

The CDR3 loop is CASTPRGDYEQYF. CDR3 in DNA: TGTGCCAGCACGCCGAGGGGGGACTACGAGCAGTACTTC. The rearrangement links TRBV6-1 to TRBJ2-1; either TRBD1 or TRBD2 may supply D (6 bases each). The DNA end lines up better with TRBJ2-7; the J call may be wrong. Germline CDR1 MNHNS, CDR2 SASEGT. CDR3 length equals 13 residues.

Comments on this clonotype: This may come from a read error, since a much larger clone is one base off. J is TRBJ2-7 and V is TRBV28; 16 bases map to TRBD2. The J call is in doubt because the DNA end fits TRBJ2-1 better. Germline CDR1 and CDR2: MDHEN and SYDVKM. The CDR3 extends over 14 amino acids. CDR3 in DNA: TGTGCCAGCAGGGGACTAGCGGGAGGGAGGGAGCAGTTCTTC. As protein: CASRGLAGGREQFF.

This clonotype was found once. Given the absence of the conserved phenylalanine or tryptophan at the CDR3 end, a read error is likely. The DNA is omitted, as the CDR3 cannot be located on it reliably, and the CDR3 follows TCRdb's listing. CDR3: CASKSTNTRGNEQFFGS. The chain joins TRBV7-2 to TRBJ2-1; TRBD1 is taken as the D call from the table, unchecked against the DNA. The CDR3 is 17 amino acids in total, end residues counted. Germline V gives CDR1 SGHTA, CDR2 FQGNSA.

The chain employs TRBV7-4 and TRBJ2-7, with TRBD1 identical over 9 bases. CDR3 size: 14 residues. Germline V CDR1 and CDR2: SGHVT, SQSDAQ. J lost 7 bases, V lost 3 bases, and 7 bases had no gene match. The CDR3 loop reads CASSLEQGANEQYF. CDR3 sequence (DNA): TGTGCCAGCAGCTTGGAACAGGGGGCGAATGAGCAGTACTTC.

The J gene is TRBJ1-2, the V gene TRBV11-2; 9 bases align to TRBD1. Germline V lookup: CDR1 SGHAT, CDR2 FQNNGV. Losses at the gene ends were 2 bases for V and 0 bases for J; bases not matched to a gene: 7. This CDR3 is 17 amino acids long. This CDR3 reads CASSLSDRGTSNYGYTF. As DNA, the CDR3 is TGTGCCAGCAGCTTATCGGACAGGGGAACATCTAACTATGGCTACACCTTC.

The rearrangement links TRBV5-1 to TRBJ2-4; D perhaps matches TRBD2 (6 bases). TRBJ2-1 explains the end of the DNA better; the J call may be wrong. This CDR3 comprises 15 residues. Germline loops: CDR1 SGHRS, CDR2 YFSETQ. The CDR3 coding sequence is TGCGCCAGCAGCTGGGGGACTCGCGGGTTGAATGAGCAGTTCTTC. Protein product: CASSWGTRGLNEQFF.

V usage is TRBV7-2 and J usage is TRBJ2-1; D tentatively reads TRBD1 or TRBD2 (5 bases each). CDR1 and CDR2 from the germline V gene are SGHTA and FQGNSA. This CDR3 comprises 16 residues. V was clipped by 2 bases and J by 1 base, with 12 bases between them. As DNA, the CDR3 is TGTGCCAGCAGCTTAAGGGACCCTTTGTCCTACAATGAGCAGTTCTTC. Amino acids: CASSLRDPLSYNEQFF.

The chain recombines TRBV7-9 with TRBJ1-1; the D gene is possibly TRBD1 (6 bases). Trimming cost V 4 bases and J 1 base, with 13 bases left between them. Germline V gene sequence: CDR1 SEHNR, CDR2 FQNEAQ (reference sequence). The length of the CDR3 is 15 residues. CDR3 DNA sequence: TGTGCCAGCAGCTCCGGACAGAGAACGAACACTGAAGCTTTCTTT. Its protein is CASSSGQRTNTEAFF. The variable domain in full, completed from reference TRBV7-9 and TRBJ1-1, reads DTGVSQNPRHKITKRGQNVTFRCDPISEHNRLYWYRQTLGQGPEFLTYFQNEAQLEKSRLLSDRFSAERPKGSFSTLEIQRTEQGDSAMYLCASSSGQRTNTEAFFGQGTRLTVV.

The CDR3 nucleotides read TGTGCCAGCAGTTTAAGGGGGGAAGAGACCCAGTACTTC. Residues: CASSLRGEETQYF. The rearrangement joins TRBV7-6 to TRBJ2-5, with D perhaps matching TRBD1 or TRBD2 (6 bases each). The CDR3 has 13 amino acids. CDR1 is SGHVS and CDR2 is FNYEAQ in the germline V gene. Trimming took off 6 bases at V and 3 bases at J, with 11 bases between the two ends.

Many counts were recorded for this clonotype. The CDR3 DNA is TGCGCCAGCAGCCGCGGTCAAGGAACCTACGAGCAGTACTTC. Translating it yields CASSRGQGTYEQYF. The J gene is TRBJ2-7, the V gene TRBV5-1; no definite D call. Trimming cost V 4 bases and J 2 bases, with 13 bases left between them. The CDR3 is 14 residues long. The germline V gene has CDR1 SGHRS and CDR2 YFSETQ.

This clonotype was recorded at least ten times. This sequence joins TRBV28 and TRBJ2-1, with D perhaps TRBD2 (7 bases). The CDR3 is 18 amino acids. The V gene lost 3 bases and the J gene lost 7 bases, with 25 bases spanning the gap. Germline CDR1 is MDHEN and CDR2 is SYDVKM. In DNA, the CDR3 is TGTGCCAGCAGTTTGGACCCGGGGGGCGCGAAGTTTGGAAATGAGCAGTTCTTC. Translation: CASSLDPGGAKFGNEQFF.

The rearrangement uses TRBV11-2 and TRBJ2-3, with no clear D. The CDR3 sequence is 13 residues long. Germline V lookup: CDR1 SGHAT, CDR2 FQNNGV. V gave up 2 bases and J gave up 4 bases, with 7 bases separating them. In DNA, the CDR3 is TGTGCCAGCAGCTTAACAATCTCAGATACGCAGTATTTT. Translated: CASSLTISDTQYF.

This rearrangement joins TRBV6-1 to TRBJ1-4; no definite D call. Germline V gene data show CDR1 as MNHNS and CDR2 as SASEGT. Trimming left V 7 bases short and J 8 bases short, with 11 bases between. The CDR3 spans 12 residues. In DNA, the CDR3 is TGTGCCAGCACTTCCGGCCCGGAAAAACTGTTTTTT. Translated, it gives CASTSGPEKLFF.

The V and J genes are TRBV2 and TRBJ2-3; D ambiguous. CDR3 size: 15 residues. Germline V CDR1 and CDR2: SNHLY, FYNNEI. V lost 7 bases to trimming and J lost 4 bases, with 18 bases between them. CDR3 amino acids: CASNPSMTRPDTQYF. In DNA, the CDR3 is TGTGCCAGCAACCCCTCTATGACCCGGCCAGATACGCAGTATTTT.

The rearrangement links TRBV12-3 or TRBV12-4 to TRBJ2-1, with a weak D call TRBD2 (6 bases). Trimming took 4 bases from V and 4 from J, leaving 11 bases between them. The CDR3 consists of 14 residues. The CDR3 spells CASSWASVYNEQFF. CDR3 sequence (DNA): TGTGCCAGCAGTTGGGCTAGCGTGTACAATGAGCAGTTCTTC.

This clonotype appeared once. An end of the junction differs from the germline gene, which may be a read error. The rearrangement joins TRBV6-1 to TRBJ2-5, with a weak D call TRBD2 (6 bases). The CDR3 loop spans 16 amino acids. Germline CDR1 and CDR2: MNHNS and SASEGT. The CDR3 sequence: CASSSAGFSAGSPLHF. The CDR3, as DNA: TGTGCCAGCAGTTCCGCAGGTTTCAGCGCGGGGTCACCCCTCCACTTC.